These 5 T cell receptor beta chains share one sample of origin, sequenced in a study of cytomegalovirus exposure and HLA in healthy donors. Sequencing was performed with immunoSEQ multiplex PCR; in TCRdb, only in-frame clones are kept and a portion is missing. Of tens of thousands of clones in the sample, roughly 94% are singletons; the top ten hold about 7%. Source material: PBMCs. The source of these receptors is a woman in her late teens or twenties in good health and CMV-seropositive.

The J gene is TRBJ1-4, the V gene TRBV19; the match to TRBD1 covers 7 bases. The J segment lost 4 bases and the V segment lost 5 bases, leaving 7 bases of the junction unmatched. The CDR3 extends over 15 amino acids. Per the germline V gene, CDR1 is LNHDA and CDR2 is SQIVND (reference sequence). The CDR3: CASSAPGQINEKLFF. DNA of the CDR3: TGTGCCAGTAGTGCCCCGGGACAGATTAATGAAAAACTGTTTTTT.

This rearrangement joins TRBV4-2 to TRBJ1-3, with D perhaps TRBD1 (5 bases). The CDR3 consists of 17 residues. V dropped 3 bases and J dropped 2 bases, with 17 bases sitting between them. Germline lookup yields CDR1 LGHNA and CDR2 YNFKEQ. CDR3 DNA sequence: TGTGCCAGCAGCCAGCTAAAGGACGGGGGACCTGGAAACACCATATATTTT. Its translation: CASSQLKDGGPGNTIYF.

The V call is TRBV7-2, the J call TRBJ1-3; TRBD1 agrees at 8 bases. The CDR3 contains 15 residues. The germline V gene encodes CDR1 SGHTA and CDR2 FQGNSA. The V and J ends lost 3 bases and 8 bases, in that order; junction bases with no gene match: 9. The CDR3 DNA sequence: TGTGCCAGCAGCTTTCCTGGACAGGGTTCGCACACCATATATTTT. This translates into CASSFPGQGSHTIYF.

The chain couples TRBV4-1 to TRBJ1-1, with a possible D match to TRBD1 (6 bases). CDR1 is MGHRA and CDR2 is YSYEKL in the germline V gene. Trimming shortened V by 3 bases and J by 6 bases, and 14 bases separated the two germline ends. The CDR3 spans 14 residues. This CDR3 reads CASSQNRERPEAFF. CDR3 sequence (DNA): TGCGCCAGCAGCCAGAACAGGGAGCGGCCTGAAGCTTTCTTT.

This rearrangement joins TRBV4-1 to TRBJ2-1, with a possible D match to TRBD2 (5 bases). This CDR3 has 16 residues. Trimming pared 2 bases from V and 8 bases from J, leaving 19 bases between. Germline CDR1 and CDR2: MGHRA and YSYEKL. The CDR3 DNA sequence: TGCGCCAGCAGCCAAAAGACTATTTGGTCGCGCCATGAGCAGTTCTTC. Amino acid sequence: CASSQKTIWSRHEQFF.